This TCR beta chain was sequenced for a study of monozygotic twins with inflammatory bowel disease. The CDR3 covers 15 residues. Germline CDR1 DFQATT, CDR2 SNEGSKA (reference sequence). TCRdb reprocessed the 5' RACE reads and stores each CDR3 protein as one record, lacking DNA. This repertoire includes about 420,000 distinct CDR3 sequences. The chain carries TRBV20-1 and TRBJ2-2; TCRdb's assignment of TRBD2 cannot be checked, as there is no DNA. This clonotype originated in a human donor with ulcerative colitis or Crohn's disease, or a healthy co-twin of an affected twin (not recorded which). The sequenced material came from blood. The CDR3 sequence is CSARWTSGSTGELFF.